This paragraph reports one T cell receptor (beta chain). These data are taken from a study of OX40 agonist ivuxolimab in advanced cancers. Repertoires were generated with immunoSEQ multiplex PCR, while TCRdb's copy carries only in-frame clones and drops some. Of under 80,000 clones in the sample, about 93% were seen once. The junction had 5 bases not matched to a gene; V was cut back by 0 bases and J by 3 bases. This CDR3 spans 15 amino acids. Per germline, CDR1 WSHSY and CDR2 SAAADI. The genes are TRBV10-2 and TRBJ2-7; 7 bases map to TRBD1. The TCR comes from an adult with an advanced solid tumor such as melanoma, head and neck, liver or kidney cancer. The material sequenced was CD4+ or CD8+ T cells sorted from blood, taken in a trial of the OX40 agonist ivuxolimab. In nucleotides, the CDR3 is TGCGCCAGCAGTGAGTCCGGACAGGTTAGCTACGAGCAGTACTTC. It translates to CASSESGQVSYEQYF.